The 6 T cell receptor beta chains listed next were all sequenced from one sample in a study of regulatory T cells in long-lasting Graves disease. Researchers made TCR beta libraries by using iRepertoire HTBI primers and running Arm-PCR on CDR3 regions. TCRdb re-analysed the multiplex PCR reads in MiXCR, keeping a single row per CDR3 protein. The sample records fewer than 450,000 distinct CDR3 sequences, around 21% being singletons. Time point specified: persistent/refractory GD, antithyroid drugs over 5 years with positive TRAb. Preparation of the TCR library used RNA extracted from PBMCs. The input for sequencing was peripheral blood mononuclear cells (PBMCs), taken when the disease was refractory, from a patient treated with antithyroid drugs. The source is a female donor with Graves disease.

This clonotype was found many times. This chain joins TRBV6-2 or TRBV6-3 and TRBJ2-5; D is possibly TRBD1 (7 bases). The CDR3 is 13 amino acids. With 8 bases removed from V and 5 bases from J, the gap between germline ends came to 15 bases. Germline CDR1 reads MNHEY; CDR2 reads SVGEGT. CDR3 protein: CASEEGAGETQYF. As DNA, the CDR3 is TGTGCCAGCGAGGAGGGGGCGGGTGAGACCCAGTACTTC.

The V gene is TRBV6-1, the J gene TRBJ2-7; 10 nucleotides line up with TRBD2. After removal of 5 bases from V and 5 bases from J, the junction contained 9 bases not matched to a gene. This CDR3 has 15 residues. CDR1 is MNHNS and CDR2 is SASEGT in the germline V gene. The CDR3 DNA is TGTGCCAGCAGTCCCGAGGGACTAGCGCTCGACGAGCAGTACTTC. It encodes CASSPEGLALDEQYF.

This clonotype was counted ten times or more. The V call is TRBV9, the J call TRBJ1-2; tentative D call: TRBD1 (5 bases). The CDR3 is 15 amino acids. V was cut by 4 bases and J by 8 bases, with 21 bases left in between. Germline CDR1 is SGDLS and CDR2 is YYNGEE. CDR3 in amino acids: CASSPRHLPEGGYTF. CDR3 coding DNA: TGTGCCAGCAGCCCCCGACACCTTCCGGAGGGGGGCTACACCTTC. Drawing the rest from reference TRBV9 and TRBJ1-2, the complete variable domain is DSGVTQTPKHLITATGQRVTLRCSPRSGDLSVYWYQQSLDQGLQFLIQYYNGEERAKGNILERFSAQQFPDLHSELNLSSLELGDSALYFCASSPRHLPEGGYTFGSGTRLTVV.

This clonotype was seen a few times. The rearrangement links TRBV6-2 or TRBV6-3 to TRBJ1-1, with D hard to call. V was pared by 2 bases and J by 11 bases, with 15 bases between. The germline gives CDR1 MNHEY, CDR2 SVGEGT. This CDR3 has 13 residues. The DNA for the CDR3 is TGTGCCAGCAGTTACCTTGGACCCGTGGGGGCTTTCTTT. Translating it yields CASSYLGPVGAFF.

This clonotype appeared many times. The CDR3 reads CASSIHRVGTEAFF. CDR3 sequence (DNA): TGTGCCAGCAGCATCCACAGGGTTGGCACTGAAGCTTTCTTT. The V gene is TRBV7-2, the J gene TRBJ1-1, with D possibly matching TRBD1 (6 bases). CDR3 length: 14 residues. V was pared by 5 bases and J by 4 bases, with 14 bases between. The germline gives CDR1 SGHTA, CDR2 FQGNSA.

This clonotype came up many times. The J gene is TRBJ2-2, the V gene TRBV12-5, with 14 bases matching TRBD2. From germline, CDR1 is LGHNT and CDR2 FRNRAP. V was clipped by 1 base and J by 9 bases; unmatched bases: 4. The CDR3 contains 16 residues. The CDR3 sequence is CASGLGLAGGPRELFF. The CDR3 DNA sequence: TGTGCTAGTGGTTTGGGACTAGCGGGAGGGCCACGGGAGCTGTTTTTT.